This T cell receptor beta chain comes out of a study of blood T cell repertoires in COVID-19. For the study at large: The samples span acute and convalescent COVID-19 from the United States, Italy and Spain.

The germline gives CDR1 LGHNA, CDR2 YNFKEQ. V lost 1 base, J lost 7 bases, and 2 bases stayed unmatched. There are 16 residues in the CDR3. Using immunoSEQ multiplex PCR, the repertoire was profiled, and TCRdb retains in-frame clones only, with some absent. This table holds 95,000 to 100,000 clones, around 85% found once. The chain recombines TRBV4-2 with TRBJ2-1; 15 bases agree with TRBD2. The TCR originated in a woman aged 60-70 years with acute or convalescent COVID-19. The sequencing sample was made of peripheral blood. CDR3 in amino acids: CASSQGTSGGDNEQFF. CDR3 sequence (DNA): TGTGCCAGCAGCCAAGGGACTAGCGGGGGGGATAATGAGCAGTTCTTC.